A selection of T cell receptor beta chains follows, all from one sample in a study of T-cell reconstitution after alpha-beta-depleted transplantation in children. TCRdb reprocessed the PCR reads via MiXCR and lists one record per CDR3 protein. This sample has about 160,000 distinct CDR3 sequences, with 11% found just once. The specimen was PBMCs, collected before TCRalphabeta/CD19-depleted stem cell transplant. All receptors derive from a boy aged 2 to 10 with acute myeloid leukemia, due to receive a stem cell transplant. The CDR3 runs from the conserved cysteine through the conserved F or W. A D gene is named only where the DNA matches it firmly. Some rows mark clone size as missing; the rest say once, few, many or name a class of expanded clone.

V gene	J gene	D gene	clone size	CDR3 DNA	CDR3 protein
TRBV5-1	TRBJ2-6	NA	many	TGCGCCAGCAGCTTTGACCGGGACCGCCACTGCTCTGGGGCCAACGTCCTGACTTTC	CASSFDRDRHCSGANVLTF
TRBV6-5	TRBJ2-1	NA	many	TGTGCCAGCAGTTACTCCCCAGGGGCCCGCAATGAGCAGTTCTTC	CASSYSPGARNEQFF
TRBV5-1	TRBJ2-7	NA	many	TGCGCCAGCAGAGGCTCTACAGCGAACTACGAGCAGTACTTC	CASRGSTANYEQYF
TRBV5-5	TRBJ1-4	NA	many	TGTGCCAGCAGCTTTGGTCCGAATGAAAAACTGTTTTTT	CASSFGPNEKLFF
TRBV10-2	TRBJ2-7	NA	many	TGCGCCAGCAGTGTTAACGGGAGATACGAGCAGTACTTC	CASSVNGRYEQYF
TRBV5-1	TRBJ1-6	NA	many	TGCGCCAGCAGCACCGGGATGGGGGATTTGGCCCTCCACTTT	CASSTGMGDLALHF
TRBV7-2	TRBJ2-2	NA	many	TGTGCCAGCAGCTTAGCGTTCGGGAACACCGGGGAGCTGTTTTTT	CASSLAFGNTGELFF
TRBV29-1	TRBJ1-2	NA	many	TGCAGCGTTGAAGAACCCATCGAGAGGAAGGGTGACTACACCTTC	CSVEEPIERKGDYTF
TRBV27	TRBJ2-1	TRBD1	many	TGTGCCAGCAGTTTCCGGGACAGGTACAATGAGCAGTTCTTC	CASSFRDRYNEQFF
TRBV27	TRBJ2-3	NA	many	TGTGCCAGCATGAGCCAGGGTGGCGATACGCAGTATTTT	CASMSQGGDTQYF
TRBV6-5	TRBJ2-7	TRBD1	few	TGTGCCAGCAGTTACACCGTGGGACAGGGCCTTAGGCGGTACTTC	CASSYTVGQGLRRYF
TRBV24-1	TRBJ2-5	TRBD1	many	TGTGCCACCAGTGGCCGACAGGGGCGCCAAGAGACCCAGTACTTC	CATSGRQGRQETQYF
TRBV4-1	TRBJ2-1	NA	many	TGCGCCAGCAGCCAGAATACCGGGACAAACCAGTTCTTC	CASSQNTGTNQFF
TRBV28	TRBJ2-1	TRBD2	many	TGTGCCAGCAGTCGACATAGCGGGAGAGGCAATGAGCAGTTCTTC	CASSRHSGRGNEQFF
TRBV12-3/TRBV12-4	TRBJ1-1	NA	many	TGTGCCTGCATCCGGGCGGCGGCGACTGAAGCTTTCTTT	CACIRAAATEAFF
TRBV20-1	TRBJ1-5	NA	many	TGCAGTGCCCCCTCAGATTTTAATCAGCCCCAGCATTTT	CSAPSDFNQPQHF
TRBV5-1	TRBJ1-1	NA	many	TGCGCCAGCAGCTTGGAGTCGCGAATCACTGAAGCTTTCTTT	CASSLESRITEAFF
TRBV7-9	TRBJ2-1	NA	many	TGTGCCAGCAGCTCGGGGGAGAAGCCAAGGGGGTCTTATGAGCAGTTCTTC	CASSSGEKPRGSYEQFF
TRBV12-3/TRBV12-4	TRBJ1-5	NA	many	TGTGCCAGCAGTTTTTCGGGAAGGGGAAATCAGCCCCAGCATTTT	CASSFSGRGNQPQHF
TRBV20-1	TRBJ2-6	NA	many	TGCAGTGCCCAAGGGGGGACTCAGGGGTCCTGGGCCAACGTCCTGACTTTC	CSAQGGTQGSWANVLTF
TRBV4-1	TRBJ2-2	TRBD1	many	TGCGCCAGCAGCCAAGAGGGGACAGGGAAGATCACCGGGGAGCTGTTTTTT	CASSQEGTGKITGELFF
TRBV9	TRBJ2-1	NA	many	TGTGCCAGCAGCGCGCCAACCTTGGCGGTAGCGGACTCCTACAATGAGCAGTTCTTC	CASSAPTLAVADSYNEQFF
TRBV9	TRBJ2-3	TRBD2	NA	TGTGCCAGCAGCCCGATGAGCGGGGGGGGCGCAGATACGCAGTATTTT	CASSPMSGGGADTQYF
TRBV4-2	TRBJ2-5	TRBD1	many	TGTGCCAGCAGCCAGGAACAGGGGGCACGGGAGACCCAGTACTTC	CASSQEQGARETQYF
TRBV5-1	TRBJ2-1	TRBD1	many	TGCGCCAGCAGCTTGGGCAGGGGGCTTACCCCTTCCAATGAGCAGTTCTTC	CASSLGRGLTPSNEQFF
TRBV7-2	TRBJ2-3	NA	many	TGTGCCAGCAGCCCTCGGGTGGCCACCACAGATACGCAGTATTTT	CASSPRVATTDTQYF
TRBV2	TRBJ1-5	TRBD1	NA	TGTGCCAGCGGGGGACAGACCATCAACAATCAGCCCCAGCATTTT	CASGGQTINNQPQHF